These T cell receptor beta chains were read from a single sample in a study of Graves' ophthalmopathy and Graves' hyperthyroidism. TCRdb analysed the multiplex PCR reads with MiXCR anew, one entry per CDR3 protein. The sample records about 660,000 distinct CDR3 sequences, 35% to 50% being singletons. Sequencing was done on a sample of peripheral blood. These TCRs come from an adult man with Graves' ophthalmopathy. CDR3s include the opening cysteine and the closing phenylalanine or tryptophan. A D gene is named only where the DNA matches it firmly. A clone size is listed for some rows: how often the clone was seen (once, few, many), or a class if it is expanded.

v_call	clone_size	d_call	j_call	cdr3_nt	cdr3_aa
TRBV7-9	NA	NA	TRBJ2-2	TGTGCCAGCAGCTTGTTAGAACTACACACCGGGGAGCTGTTTTTT	CASSLLELHTGELFF
TRBV2	once	TRBD1	TRBJ1-1	TGTGCCGCGGGGACAGGGGCTTTCTTT	CAAGTGAFF
TRBV10-2	once	NA	TRBJ1-2	TGCGCCAGCAGTGAGGCCGGCCTGAACTATGGCTACACCTTC	CASSEAGLNYGYTF
TRBV14	few	NA	TRBJ2-7	TGTGCCAGCAGCCCCCCGGTCGGTAGTTACGAGCAGTACTTC	CASSPPVGSYEQYF
TRBV2	many	NA	TRBJ1-1	TGTGCCAGCAGTGAAGGGACGGTGAACACTGAAGCTTTCTTT	CASSEGTVNTEAFF
TRBV13	few	NA	TRBJ1-3	TGTGCCAGCAGCCGCCAGGCGTACTCTGGAAACACCATATATTTT	CASSRQAYSGNTIYF
TRBV2	many	TRBD1	TRBJ1-6	TGTGCCAGCACCACAGGGGGCGGCTCCTATAATTCACCCCTCCACTTT	CASTTGGGSYNSPLHF
TRBV12-3/TRBV12-4	NA	TRBD1	TRBJ1-6	TGTGCCAGCAGTCCGACTAGAGGGACAGGGGTTTCACCCCTCCACTTT	CASSPTRGTGVSPLHF
TRBV7-3	many	NA	TRBJ1-5	TGTGCCAGCAGCTTACAGGTATCACAAACGAACTATACTCTGGGCAATCAGCCCCAGCATTTT	CASSLQVSQTNYTLGNQPQHF
TRBV2	NA	NA	TRBJ1-2	TGTGCCAGCAATGAGGGACTTTATGGCTACACCTTC	CASNEGLYGYTF
TRBV5-4	few	TRBD2	TRBJ2-2	TGTGCCAGCAGCTCTGGTGGTATACCGGGACTAGCGACCGGGGAGCTGTTTTTT	CASSSGGIPGLATGELFF
TRBV19	many	NA	TRBJ2-7	TGTGCCAGTAGCCTGGGACACCGAAGCTCCTACGAGCAGTACTTC	CASSLGHRSSYEQYF
TRBV2	many	NA	TRBJ2-7	TGTGCCAGCAGTGAAGGTCAGGCCTCCTACGAGCAGTACTTC	CASSEGQASYEQYF
TRBV2	many	TRBD1	TRBJ1-2	TGTGCCAGCAGCGGGACAGGATTAAACTATGGCTACACCTTC	CASSGTGLNYGYTF
TRBV5-4	NA	TRBD2	TRBJ2-2	TGTGCCAGCAGCTTCGGACTAGCGGGAGGGGACACCGGGGAGCTGTTTTTT	CASSFGLAGGDTGELFF
TRBV11-2	few	NA	TRBJ1-4	TGTGCCAGCAGCTTAACCACGGGGTCCGAAAAACTGTTTTTT	CASSLTTGSEKLFF
TRBV4-2	many	NA	TRBJ2-7	TGTGCCAGCAGCCTTAGTGACGCCTACGAGCAGTACTTC	CASSLSDAYEQYF
TRBV7-6	many	NA	TRBJ2-5	TGTGACAACGGCGGCAGGAAAGCCACAGCCCAAAGGGAGACCCAGTACTTC	CDNGGRKATAQRETQYF